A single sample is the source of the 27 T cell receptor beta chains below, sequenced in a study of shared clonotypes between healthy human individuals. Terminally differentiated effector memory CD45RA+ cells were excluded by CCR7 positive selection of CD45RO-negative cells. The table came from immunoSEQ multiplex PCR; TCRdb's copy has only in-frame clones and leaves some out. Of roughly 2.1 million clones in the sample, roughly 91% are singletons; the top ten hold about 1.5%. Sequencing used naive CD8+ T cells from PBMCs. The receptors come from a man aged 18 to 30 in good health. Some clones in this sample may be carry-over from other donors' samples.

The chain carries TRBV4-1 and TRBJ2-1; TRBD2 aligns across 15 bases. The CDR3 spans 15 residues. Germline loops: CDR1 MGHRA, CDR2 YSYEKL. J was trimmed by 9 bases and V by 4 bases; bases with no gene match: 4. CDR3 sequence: CASSPRTSGRVEQFF. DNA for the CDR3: TGCGCCAGCAGCCCCAGGACTAGCGGGAGGGTTGAGCAGTTCTTC.

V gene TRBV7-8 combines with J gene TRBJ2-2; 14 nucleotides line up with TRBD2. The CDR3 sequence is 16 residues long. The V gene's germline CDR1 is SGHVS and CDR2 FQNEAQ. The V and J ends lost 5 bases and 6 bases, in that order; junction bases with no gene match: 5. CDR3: CASSRGTSGGPGELFF. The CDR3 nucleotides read TGTGCCAGCAGCAGAGGGACTAGCGGGGGCCCCGGGGAGCTGTTTTTT. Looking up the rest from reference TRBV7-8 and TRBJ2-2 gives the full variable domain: GAGVSQSPRYKVAKRGQDVALRCDPISGHVSLFWYQQALGQGPEFLTYFQNEAQLDKSGLPSDRFFAERPEGSVSTLKIQRTQQEDSAVYLCASSRGTSGGPGELFFGEGSRLTVL.

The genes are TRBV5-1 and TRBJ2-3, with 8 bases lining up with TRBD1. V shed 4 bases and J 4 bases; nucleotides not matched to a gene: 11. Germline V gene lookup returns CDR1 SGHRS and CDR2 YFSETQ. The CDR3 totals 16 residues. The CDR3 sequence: CASSPMQGAKADTQYF. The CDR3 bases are TGCGCCAGCAGCCCAATGCAGGGGGCGAAGGCAGATACGCAGTATTTT.

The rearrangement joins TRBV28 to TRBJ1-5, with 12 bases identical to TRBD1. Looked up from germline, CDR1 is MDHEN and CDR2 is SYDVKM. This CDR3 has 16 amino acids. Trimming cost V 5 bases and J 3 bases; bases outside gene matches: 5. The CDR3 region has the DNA TGTGCCAGCAGTCCCGGGACAGGGGGCCTCAATCAGCCCCAGCATTTT. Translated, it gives CASSPGTGGLNQPQHF.

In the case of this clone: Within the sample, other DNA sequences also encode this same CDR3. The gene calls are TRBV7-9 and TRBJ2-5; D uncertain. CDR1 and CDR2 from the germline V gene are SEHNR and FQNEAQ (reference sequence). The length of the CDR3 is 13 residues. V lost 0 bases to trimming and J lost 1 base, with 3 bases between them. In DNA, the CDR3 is TGTGCCAGCAGCTTAGCTAGCCAAGAGACCCAGTACTTC. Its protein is CASSLASQETQYF.

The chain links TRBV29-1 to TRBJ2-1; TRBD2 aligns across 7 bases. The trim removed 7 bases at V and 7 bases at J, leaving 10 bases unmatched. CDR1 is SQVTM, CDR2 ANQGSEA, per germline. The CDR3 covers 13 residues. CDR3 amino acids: CSGTRGETNEQFF. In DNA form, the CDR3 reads TGCAGCGGAACTCGGGGGGAGACAAATGAGCAGTTCTTC.

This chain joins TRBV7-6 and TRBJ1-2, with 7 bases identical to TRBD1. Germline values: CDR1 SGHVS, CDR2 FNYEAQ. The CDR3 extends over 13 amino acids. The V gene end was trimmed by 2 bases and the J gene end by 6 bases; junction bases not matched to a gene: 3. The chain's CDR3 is CASSLRQGDGYTF. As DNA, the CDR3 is TGTGCCAGCAGCTTACGACAGGGAGATGGCTACACCTTC.

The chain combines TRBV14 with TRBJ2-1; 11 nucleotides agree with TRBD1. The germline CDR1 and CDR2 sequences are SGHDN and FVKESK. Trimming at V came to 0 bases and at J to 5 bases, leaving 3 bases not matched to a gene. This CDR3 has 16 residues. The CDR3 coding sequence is TGTGCCAGCAGCCAAGAACCGGGACAGGGGGACAATGAGCAGTTCTTC. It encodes CASSQEPGQGDNEQFF.

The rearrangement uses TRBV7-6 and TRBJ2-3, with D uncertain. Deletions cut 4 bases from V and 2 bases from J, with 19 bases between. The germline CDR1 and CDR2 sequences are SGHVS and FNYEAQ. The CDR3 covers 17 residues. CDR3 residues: CASSSARPREATDTQYF. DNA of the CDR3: TGTGCCAGCAGCTCCGCCCGGCCCAGAGAGGCCACAGATACGCAGTATTTT.

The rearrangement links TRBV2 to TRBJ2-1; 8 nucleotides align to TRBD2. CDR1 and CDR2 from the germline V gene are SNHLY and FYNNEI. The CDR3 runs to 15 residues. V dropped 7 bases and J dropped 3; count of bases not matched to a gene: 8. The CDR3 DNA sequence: TGTGCCAGCATCAATAGCGGGACGGGCTACAATGAGCAGTTCTTC. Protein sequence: CASINSGTGYNEQFF.

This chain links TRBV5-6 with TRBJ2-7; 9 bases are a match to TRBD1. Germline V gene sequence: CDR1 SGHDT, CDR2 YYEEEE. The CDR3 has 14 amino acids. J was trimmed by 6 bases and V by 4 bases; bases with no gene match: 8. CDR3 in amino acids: CASSLGTGWAEQYF. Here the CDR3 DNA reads TGTGCCAGCAGCCTCGGGACAGGGTGGGCCGAGCAGTACTTC.

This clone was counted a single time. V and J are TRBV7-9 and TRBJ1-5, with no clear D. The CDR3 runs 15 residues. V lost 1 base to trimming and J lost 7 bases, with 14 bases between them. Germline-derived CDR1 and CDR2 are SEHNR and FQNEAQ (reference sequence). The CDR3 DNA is TGTGCCAGCAGCTTAGGAGGTCGTGGGGTACAGCCCCAGCATTTT. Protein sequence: CASSLGGRGVQPQHF.

This CDR3 is CATRGPGGPGLPETQYF. The CDR3 DNA is TGTGCCACGAGGGGGCCGGGAGGGCCTGGTTTGCCAGAGACCCAGTACTTC. V is TRBV19 and J is TRBJ2-5; perhaps TRBD2 as D (8 bases). Germline values: CDR1 LNHDA, CDR2 SQIVND (reference sequence). V lost 10 bases and J 4 bases, leaving 28 bases between the germline ends. The CDR3 is 17 residues long.

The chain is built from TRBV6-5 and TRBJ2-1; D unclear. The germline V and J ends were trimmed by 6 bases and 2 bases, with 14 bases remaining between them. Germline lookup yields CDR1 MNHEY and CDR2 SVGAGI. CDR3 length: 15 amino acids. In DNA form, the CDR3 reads TGTGCCAGCAGAAGTACGGACGGAGCCTACAATGAGCAGTTCTTC. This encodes CASRSTDGAYNEQFF.

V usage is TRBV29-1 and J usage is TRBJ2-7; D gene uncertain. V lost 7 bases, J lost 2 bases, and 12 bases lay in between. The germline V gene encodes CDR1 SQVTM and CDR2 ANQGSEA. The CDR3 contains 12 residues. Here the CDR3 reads CSAVARPYEQYF. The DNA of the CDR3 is TGCAGCGCTGTAGCAAGACCCTACGAGCAGTACTTC.

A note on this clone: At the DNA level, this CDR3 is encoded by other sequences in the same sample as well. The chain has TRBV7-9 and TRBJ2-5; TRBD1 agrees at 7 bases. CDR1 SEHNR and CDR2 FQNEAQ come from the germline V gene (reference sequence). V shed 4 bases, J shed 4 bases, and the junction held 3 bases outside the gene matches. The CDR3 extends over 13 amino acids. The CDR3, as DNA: TGTGCCAGCAGCTCAGGGGGTAGAGAGACCCAGTACTTC. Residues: CASSSGGRETQYF.

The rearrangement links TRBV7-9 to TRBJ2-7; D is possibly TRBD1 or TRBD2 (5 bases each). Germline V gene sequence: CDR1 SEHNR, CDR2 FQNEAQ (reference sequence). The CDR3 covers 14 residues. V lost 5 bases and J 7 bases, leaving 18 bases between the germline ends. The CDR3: CASSPAGASGEQYF. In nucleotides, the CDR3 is TGTGCCAGCAGCCCAGCCGGGGCTTCGGGTGAGCAGTACTTC. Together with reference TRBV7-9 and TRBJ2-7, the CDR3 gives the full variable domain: DTGVSQNPRHKITKRGQNVTFRCDPISEHNRLYWYRQTLGQGPEFLTYFQNEAQLEKSRLLSDRFSAERPKGSFSTLEIQRTEQGDSAMYLCASSPAGASGEQYFGPGTRLTVT.

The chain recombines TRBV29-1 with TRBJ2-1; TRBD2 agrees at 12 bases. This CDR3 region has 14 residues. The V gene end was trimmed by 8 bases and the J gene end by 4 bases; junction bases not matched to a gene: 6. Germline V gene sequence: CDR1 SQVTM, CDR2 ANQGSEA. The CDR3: CSSGLAGVYNEQFF. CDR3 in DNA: TGCAGCTCGGGACTAGCGGGCGTTTACAATGAGCAGTTCTTC.

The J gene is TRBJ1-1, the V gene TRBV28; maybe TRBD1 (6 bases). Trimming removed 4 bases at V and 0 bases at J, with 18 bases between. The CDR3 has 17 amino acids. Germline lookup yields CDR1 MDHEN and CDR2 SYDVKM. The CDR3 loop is CASSSVGGLDLNTEAFF. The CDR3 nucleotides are TGTGCCAGCAGTTCGGTCGGGGGGCTGGATCTGAACACTGAAGCTTTCTTT.

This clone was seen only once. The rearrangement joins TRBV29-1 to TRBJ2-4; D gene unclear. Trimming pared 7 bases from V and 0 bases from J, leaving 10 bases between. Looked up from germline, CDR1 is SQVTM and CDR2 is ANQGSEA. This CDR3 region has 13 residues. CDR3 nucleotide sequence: TGCAGCGCCGCAAGGGAAGCCAAAAACATTCAGTACTTC. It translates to CSAAREAKNIQYF.

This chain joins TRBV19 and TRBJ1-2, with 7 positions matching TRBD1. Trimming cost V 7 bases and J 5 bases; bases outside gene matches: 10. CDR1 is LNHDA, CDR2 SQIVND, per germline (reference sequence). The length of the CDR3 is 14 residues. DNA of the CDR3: TGTGCCAGTACCTTGAACCAGGGGGTGTATGGCTACACCTTC. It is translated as CASTLNQGVYGYTF.

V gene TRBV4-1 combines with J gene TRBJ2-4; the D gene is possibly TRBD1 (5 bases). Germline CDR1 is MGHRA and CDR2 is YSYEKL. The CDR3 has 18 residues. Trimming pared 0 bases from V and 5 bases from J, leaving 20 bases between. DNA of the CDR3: TGCGCCAGCAGCCAAGAGACGCCTCTCTTCCAGGGCGAAAACATTCAGTACTTC. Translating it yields CASSQETPLFQGENIQYF.

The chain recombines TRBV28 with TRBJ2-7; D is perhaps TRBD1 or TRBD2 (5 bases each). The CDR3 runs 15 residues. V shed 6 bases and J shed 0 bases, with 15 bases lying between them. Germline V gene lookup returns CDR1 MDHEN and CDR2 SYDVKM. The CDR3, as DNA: TGTGCCAGCAGGGGGGTGGGAGAGCCCTCCTACGAGCAGTACTTC. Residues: CASRGVGEPSYEQYF.

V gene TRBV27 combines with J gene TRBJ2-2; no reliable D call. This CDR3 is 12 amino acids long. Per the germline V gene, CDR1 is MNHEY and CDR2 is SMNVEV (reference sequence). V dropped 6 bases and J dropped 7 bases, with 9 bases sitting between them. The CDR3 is CASRPFGGELFF. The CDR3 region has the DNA TGTGCCAGCAGACCCTTCGGCGGGGAGCTGTTTTTT.

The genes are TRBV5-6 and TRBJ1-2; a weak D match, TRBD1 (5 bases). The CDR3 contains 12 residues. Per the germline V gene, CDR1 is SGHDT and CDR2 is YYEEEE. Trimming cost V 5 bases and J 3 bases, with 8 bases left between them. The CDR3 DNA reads TGTGCCAGCAGTTGGGGGGACTATGGCTACACCTTC. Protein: CASSWGDYGYTF.

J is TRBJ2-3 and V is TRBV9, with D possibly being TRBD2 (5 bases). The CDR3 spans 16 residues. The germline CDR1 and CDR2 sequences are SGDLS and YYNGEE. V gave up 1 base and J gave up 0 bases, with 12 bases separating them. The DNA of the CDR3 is TGTGCCAGCAGCGTATCGGGATTTCGGAGCACAGATACGCAGTATTTT. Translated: CASSVSGFRSTDTQYF.

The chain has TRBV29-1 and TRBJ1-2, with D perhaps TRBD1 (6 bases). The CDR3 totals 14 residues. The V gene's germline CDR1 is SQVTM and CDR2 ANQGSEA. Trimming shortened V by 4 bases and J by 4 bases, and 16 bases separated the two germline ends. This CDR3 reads CSVVPGQGSYGYTF. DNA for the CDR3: TGCAGCGTTGTCCCAGGGCAGGGGAGCTATGGCTACACCTTC.